This T cell receptor (beta chain) comes out of a study of post-analysis software for immune sequencing data (dated by TCRdb to between 2014 and 2017). Background for the entire study: Disease courses on record covered relapsing-remitting, secondary progressive and progressive-relapsing multiple sclerosis, though some patients had no subtype annotation. The patient repertoires were compared against approximately ten previously published healthy control repertoires obtained from donors aged 6 to 25 years. A subset of samples was prepared in parallel using single-end sample barcoding, then pooled and co-amplified after Illumina adapter ligation. Overall study results and their limits: Patients showed significantly higher frequencies than controls for a handful of TRBV segments, among them TRBV5-6, TRBV5-1 and TRBV20-1. Multiple sclerosis patients had significantly lower normalized Chao1 diversity than controls, a result that suggests substantial peripheral T-cell clonal expansion. The multiple sclerosis patient group was slightly younger than the control group. Direct clustering with F measure showed strong co-clustering of samples prepared in the same batch, prompting a batch-effect correction.

To demonstrate the VDJtools post-analysis software, TCR beta repertoires were profiled from the peripheral blood of roughly 12 young patients with multiple sclerosis. The multiple sclerosis patients were children and adolescents ranging in age from 6 to 15 years. This clonotype came up a few times. The antigen it recognizes is unknown. The input lacks base qualities; no much larger clone sits a single base away. From the cysteine through the phenylalanine, the CDR3 covers 13 amino acids. The CDR3 DNA has 39 bases and is translated from base 1. Trimming at the junction amounts to 4 bases on V and 6 bases on J, and the germline ends lie 12 bases apart. According to the germline V gene, CDR1 reads KGHDR and CDR2 reads SFDVKD. The library was produced with PCR. TCRdb records Illumina HiSeq 2500 as the sequencer. Unique molecular identifiers were incorporated into TCR beta cDNA libraries to reduce PCR and sequencing biases. Roughly 500,000 cDNA molecules were obtained per 1 to 10 million input T cells, so each molecule approximated one T cell. The same protocol used for the earlier healthy control dataset was applied to prepare and sequence the patient libraries. Samples belonging to the same batch were prepared together, multiplexed and sequenced on a shared HiSeq lane. In the source study's methods: MIGEC handled the raw barcoded reads, throwing out single-read molecular identifier groups before consensus assembly and CDR3 extraction. VDJtools was used for post-analysis of the clonotype tables, and diversity was normalized by down-sampling every dataset to the size of the smallest sample. To correct batch-related cross-sample contamination, repertoire overlap clustering matched CDR3 amino acid sequences but not nucleotide sequences. TCRdb trimmed public reads at Q25 via fastp, called clones via MiXCR and kept in-frame beta chains. CDR3 protein duplicates are merged, each entry listing the most common genes and DNA. Here the V and J calls rest on TCRdb's processing, not on the authors' analysis. Here the sample has about 540,000 distinct CDR3 sequences; roughly 34% occur a single time. Approximately 6% of the sample is taken by the ten largest.

The TCR originated in a girl younger than 18 with multiple sclerosis. Material for sequencing was blood. This receptor chain uses TRBV24-1 and TRBJ2-7, with the D gene too uncertain to name. At the DNA level, the sequence is TGTGCCACCAGTGAGCCGGCTAAACGCGAGCAGTACTTC. Its protein product is CATSEPAKREQYF.